This TCR beta chain was captured in a study of T cells in Graves' hyperthyroidism and ophthalmopathy. Study summary: Before treatment of any kind, peripheral blood was taken at initial diagnosis. General study findings and limits: The blood repertoire included most of the expanded thyroid clonotypes above 0.001. A model of 13 V-J features distinguished ophthalmopathy from stable hyperthyroidism.

From RNA transcripts, TCR beta CDR3 regions were amplified. Initially, a first-round RT-PCR of the TCR CDR3 employed the HTBI primer set. TCRdb called the multiplex PCR reads again in MiXCR, with one record for every CDR3 protein. The sample includes hundreds of thousands of distinct CDR3 sequences, about 20% seen only once; the top ten take around 64%. This clonotype was observed at least ten times. No antigen is known for it. The CDR3 runs 13 residues. The V and J ends lost 0 bases and 9 bases respectively, with 9 bases between them. Germline loops: CDR1 SGHNT, CDR2 YENEEA. This chain uses TRBV11-3 with TRBJ2-1; D gene unclear. The sequenced sample consisted of blood. This sequence was found in a man aged 25-40 years with Graves' ophthalmopathy. This CDR3 is CASSLDLSIEQFF. The CDR3 DNA is TGTGCCAGCAGCTTAGATCTTTCGATTGAGCAGTTCTTC.